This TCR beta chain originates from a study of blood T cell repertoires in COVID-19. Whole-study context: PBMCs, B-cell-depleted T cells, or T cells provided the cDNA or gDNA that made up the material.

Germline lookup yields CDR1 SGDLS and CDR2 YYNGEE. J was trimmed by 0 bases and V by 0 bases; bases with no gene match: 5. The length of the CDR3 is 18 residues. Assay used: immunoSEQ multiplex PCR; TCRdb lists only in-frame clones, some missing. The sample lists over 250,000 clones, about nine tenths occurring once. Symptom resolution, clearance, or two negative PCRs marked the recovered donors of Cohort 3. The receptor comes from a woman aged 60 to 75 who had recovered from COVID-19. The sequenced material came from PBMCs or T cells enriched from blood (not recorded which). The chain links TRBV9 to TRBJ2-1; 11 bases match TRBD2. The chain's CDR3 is CASSVEGLAVSSYNEQFF. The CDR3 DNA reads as TGTGCCAGCAGCGTAGAGGGACTAGCGGTTAGCTCCTACAATGAGCAGTTCTTC.